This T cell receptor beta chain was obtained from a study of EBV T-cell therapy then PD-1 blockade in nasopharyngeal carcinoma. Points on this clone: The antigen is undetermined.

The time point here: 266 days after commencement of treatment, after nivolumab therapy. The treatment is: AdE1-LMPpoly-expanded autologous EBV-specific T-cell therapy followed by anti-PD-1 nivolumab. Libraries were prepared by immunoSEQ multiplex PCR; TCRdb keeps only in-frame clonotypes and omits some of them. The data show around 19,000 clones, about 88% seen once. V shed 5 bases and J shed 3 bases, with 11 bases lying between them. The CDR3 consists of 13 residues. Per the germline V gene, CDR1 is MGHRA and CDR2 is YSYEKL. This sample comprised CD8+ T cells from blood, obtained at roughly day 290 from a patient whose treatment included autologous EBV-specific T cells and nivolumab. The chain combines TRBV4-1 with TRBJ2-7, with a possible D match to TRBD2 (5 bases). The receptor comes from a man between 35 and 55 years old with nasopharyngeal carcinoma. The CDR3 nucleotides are TGCGCCAGCAGCTCCCCCGGAGGCTACGAGCAGTACTTC. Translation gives CASSSPGGYEQYF.